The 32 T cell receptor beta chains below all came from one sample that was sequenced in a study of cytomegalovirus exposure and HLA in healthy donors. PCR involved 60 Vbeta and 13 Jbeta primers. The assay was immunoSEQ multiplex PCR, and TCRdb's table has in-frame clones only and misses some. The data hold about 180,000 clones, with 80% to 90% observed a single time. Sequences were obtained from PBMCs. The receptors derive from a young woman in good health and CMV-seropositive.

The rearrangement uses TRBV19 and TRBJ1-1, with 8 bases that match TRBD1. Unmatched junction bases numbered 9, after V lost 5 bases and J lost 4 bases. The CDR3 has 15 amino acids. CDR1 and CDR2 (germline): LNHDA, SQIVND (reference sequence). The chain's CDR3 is CASSVAAGGFTEAFF. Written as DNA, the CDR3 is TGTGCCAGTAGTGTTGCCGCAGGGGGCTTCACTGAAGCTTTCTTT.

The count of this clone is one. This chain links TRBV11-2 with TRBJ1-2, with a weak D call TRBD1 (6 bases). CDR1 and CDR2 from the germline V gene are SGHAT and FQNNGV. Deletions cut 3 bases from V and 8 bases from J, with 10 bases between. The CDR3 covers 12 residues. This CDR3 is CASSFEGDGYTF. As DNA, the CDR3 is TGTGCCAGCAGCTTTGAGGGGGACGGCTACACCTTC.

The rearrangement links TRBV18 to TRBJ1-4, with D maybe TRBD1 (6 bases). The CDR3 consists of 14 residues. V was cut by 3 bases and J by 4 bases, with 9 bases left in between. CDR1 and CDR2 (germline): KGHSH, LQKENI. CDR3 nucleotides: TGTGCCAGCTCACCGGGACAACATAATGAAAAACTGTTTTTT. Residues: CASSPGQHNEKLFF.

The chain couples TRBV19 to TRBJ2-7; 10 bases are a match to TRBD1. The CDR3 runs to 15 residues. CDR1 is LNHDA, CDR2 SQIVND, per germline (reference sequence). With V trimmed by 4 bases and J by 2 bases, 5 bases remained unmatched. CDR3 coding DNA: TGTGCCAGTAGTAAGCCGGGACAGGGGACCTACGAGCAGTACTTC. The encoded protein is CASSKPGQGTYEQYF. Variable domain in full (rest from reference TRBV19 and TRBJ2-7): DGGITQSPKYLFRKEGQNVTLSCEQNLNHDAMYWYRQDPGQGLRLIYYSQIVNDFQKGDIAEGYSVSREKKESFPLTVTSAQKNPTAFYLCASSKPGQGTYEQYFGPGTRLTVT.

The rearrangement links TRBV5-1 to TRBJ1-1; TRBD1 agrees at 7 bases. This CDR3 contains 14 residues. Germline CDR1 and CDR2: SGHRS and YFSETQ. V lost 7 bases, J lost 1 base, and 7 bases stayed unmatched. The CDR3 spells CASQNHRGNTEAFF. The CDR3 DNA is TGCGCCAGCCAAAACCACAGGGGGAACACTGAAGCTTTCTTT.

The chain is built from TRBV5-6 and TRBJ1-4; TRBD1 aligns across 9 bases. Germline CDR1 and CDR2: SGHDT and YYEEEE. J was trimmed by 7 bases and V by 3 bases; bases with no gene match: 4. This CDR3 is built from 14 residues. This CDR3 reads CASSSTGGSEKLFF. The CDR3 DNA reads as TGTGCCAGCAGCTCGACAGGGGGGAGTGAAAAACTGTTTTTT. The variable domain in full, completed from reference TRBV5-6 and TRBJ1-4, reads DAGVTQSPTHLIKTRGQQVTLRCSPKSGHDTVSWYQQALGQGPQFIFQYYEEEERQRGNFPDRFSGHQFPNYSSELNVNALLLGDSALYLCASSSTGGSEKLFFGSGTQLSVL.

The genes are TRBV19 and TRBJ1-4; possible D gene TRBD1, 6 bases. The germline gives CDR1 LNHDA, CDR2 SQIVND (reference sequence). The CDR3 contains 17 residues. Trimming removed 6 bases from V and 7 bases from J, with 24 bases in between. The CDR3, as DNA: TGTGCCAGTAGCGCTACCCTGGGGGCAGGGGCGAGTGAAAAACTGTTTTTT. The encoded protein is CASSATLGAGASEKLFF.

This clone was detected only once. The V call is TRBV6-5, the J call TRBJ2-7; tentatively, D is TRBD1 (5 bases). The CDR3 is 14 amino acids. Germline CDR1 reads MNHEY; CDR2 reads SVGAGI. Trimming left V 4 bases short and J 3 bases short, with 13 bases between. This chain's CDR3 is CASSFFRESYEQYF. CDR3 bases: TGTGCCAGCAGTTTTTTCAGGGAAAGCTACGAGCAGTACTTC.

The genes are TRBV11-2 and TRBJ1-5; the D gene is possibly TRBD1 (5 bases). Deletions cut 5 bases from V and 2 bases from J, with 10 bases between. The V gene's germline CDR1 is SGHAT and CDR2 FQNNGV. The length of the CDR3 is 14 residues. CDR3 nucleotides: TGTGCCAGCAGCCTTGACAGCCGCAATCAGCCCCAGCATTTT. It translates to CASSLDSRNQPQHF.

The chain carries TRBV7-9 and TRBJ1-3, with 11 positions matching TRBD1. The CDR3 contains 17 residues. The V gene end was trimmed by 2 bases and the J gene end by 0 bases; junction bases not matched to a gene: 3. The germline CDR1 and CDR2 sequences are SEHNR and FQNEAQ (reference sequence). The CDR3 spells CASSLSGTGGSGNTIYF. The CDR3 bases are TGTGCCAGCAGCTTATCCGGGACAGGGGGCTCTGGAAACACCATATATTTT.

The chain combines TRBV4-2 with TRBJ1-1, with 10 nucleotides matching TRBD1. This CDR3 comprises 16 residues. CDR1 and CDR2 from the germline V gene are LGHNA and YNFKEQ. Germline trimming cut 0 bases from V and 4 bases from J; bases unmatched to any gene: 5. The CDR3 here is CASSQDRGQGSTEAFF. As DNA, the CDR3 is TGTGCCAGCAGCCAAGATAGGGGACAGGGGAGCACTGAAGCTTTCTTT.

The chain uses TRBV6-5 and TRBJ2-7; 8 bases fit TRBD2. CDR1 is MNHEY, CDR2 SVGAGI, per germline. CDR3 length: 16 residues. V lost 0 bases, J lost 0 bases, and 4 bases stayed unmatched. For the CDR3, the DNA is TGTGCCAGCAGTTACTCCGGCGGGGGGAGCTCCTACGAGCAGTACTTC. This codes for CASSYSGGGSSYEQYF.

CDR3 sequence reads: CASSAGRVGTQYF. The CDR3 nucleotides read TGTGCCAGCAGTGCCGGGCGGGTGGGTACGCAGTATTTT. The J gene is TRBJ2-3, the V gene TRBV2, with D perhaps TRBD2 (5 bases). Deletions cut 4 bases from V and 8 bases from J, with 13 bases between. The CDR3 is 13 residues long. Germline CDR1 SNHLY, CDR2 FYNNEI.

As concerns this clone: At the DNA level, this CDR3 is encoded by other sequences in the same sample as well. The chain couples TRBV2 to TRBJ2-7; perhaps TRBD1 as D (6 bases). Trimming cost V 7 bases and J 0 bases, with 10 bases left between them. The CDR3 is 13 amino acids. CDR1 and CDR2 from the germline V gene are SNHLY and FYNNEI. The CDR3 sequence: CASTTGYSYEQYF. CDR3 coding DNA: TGTGCCAGCACAACAGGGTACTCCTACGAGCAGTACTTC.

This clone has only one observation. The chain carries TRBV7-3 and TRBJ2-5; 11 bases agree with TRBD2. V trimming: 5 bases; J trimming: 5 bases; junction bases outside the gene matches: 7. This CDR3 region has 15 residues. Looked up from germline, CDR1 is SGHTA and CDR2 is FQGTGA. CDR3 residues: CASSISGGATETQYF. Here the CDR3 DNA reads TGTGCCAGCAGCATTAGCGGGGGGGCCACTGAGACCCAGTACTTC.

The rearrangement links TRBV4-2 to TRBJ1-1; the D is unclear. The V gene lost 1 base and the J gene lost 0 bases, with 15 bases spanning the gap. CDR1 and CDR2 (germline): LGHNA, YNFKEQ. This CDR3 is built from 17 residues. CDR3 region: CASSQGRRVGMNTEAFF. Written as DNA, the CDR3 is TGTGCCAGCAGCCAAGGGAGGCGGGTAGGAATGAACACTGAAGCTTTCTTT.

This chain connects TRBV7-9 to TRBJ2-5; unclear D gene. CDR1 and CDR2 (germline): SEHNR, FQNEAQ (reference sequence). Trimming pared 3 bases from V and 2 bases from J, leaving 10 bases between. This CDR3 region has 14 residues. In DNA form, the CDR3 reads TGTGCCAGCAGCTTTTCGAGGAGTCAAGAGACCCAGTACTTC. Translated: CASSFSRSQETQYF.

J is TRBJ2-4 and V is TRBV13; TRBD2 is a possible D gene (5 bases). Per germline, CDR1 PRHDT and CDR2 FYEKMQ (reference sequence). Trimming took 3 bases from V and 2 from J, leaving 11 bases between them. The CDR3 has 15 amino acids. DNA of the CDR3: TGTGCCAGCAGCTTCGAGACCGGGACCAAAAACATTCAGTACTTC. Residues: CASSFETGTKNIQYF.

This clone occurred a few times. CDR3 bases: TGTGCCAGCAGCGCCGGGACAAGTTATAATTCACCCCTCCACTTT. The encoded protein is CASSAGTSYNSPLHF. The chain is built from TRBV5-6 and TRBJ1-6; D is perhaps TRBD1 (6 bases). Germline CDR1 reads SGHDT; CDR2 reads YYEEEE. V was shortened by 4 bases and J by 4 bases, with 12 bases between the two germline ends. The CDR3 extends over 15 amino acids.

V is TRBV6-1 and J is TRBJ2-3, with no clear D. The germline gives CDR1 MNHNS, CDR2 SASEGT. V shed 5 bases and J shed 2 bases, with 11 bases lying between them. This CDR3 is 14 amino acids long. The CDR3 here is CASSMSYSTDTQYF. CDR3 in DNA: TGTGCCAGCAGTATGAGTTATTCCACAGATACGCAGTATTTT.

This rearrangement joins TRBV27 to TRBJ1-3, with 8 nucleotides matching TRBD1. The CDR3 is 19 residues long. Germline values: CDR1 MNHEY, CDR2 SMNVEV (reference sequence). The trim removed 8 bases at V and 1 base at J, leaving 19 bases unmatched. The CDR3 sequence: CASQTTKGGQGASGNTIYF. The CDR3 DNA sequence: TGTGCCAGCCAAACTACGAAAGGCGGACAGGGAGCATCTGGAAACACCATATATTTT.

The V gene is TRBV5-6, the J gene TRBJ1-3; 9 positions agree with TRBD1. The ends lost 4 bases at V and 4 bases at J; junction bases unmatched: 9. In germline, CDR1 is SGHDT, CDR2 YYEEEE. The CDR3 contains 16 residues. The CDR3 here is CASSGFWDRDGNTIYF. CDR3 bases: TGTGCCAGCAGCGGGTTCTGGGACAGGGACGGAAACACCATATATTTT.

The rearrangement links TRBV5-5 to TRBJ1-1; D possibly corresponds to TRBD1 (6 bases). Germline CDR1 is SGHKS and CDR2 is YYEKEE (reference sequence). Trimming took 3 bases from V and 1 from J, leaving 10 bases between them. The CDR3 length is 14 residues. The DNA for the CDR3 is TGTGCCAGCAGCTCATCGACAGGGAACACTGAAGCTTTCTTT. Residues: CASSSSTGNTEAFF.

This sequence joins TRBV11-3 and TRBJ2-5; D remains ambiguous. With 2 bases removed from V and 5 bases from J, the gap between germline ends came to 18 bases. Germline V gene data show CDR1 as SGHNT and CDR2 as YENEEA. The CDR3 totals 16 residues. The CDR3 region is CASSLSLPRNGETQYF. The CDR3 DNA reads TGTGCCAGCAGCTTATCCCTCCCTAGAAACGGGGAGACCCAGTACTTC.

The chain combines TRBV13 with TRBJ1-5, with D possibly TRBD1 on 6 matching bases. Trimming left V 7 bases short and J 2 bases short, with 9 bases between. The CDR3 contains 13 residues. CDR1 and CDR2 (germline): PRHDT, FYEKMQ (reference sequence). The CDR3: CASTNRGNQPQHF. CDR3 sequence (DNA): TGTGCCAGCACCAACAGGGGCAATCAGCCCCAGCATTTT.

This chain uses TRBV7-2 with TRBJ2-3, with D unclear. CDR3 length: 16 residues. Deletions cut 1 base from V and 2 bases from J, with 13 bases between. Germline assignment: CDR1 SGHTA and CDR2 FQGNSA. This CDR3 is CASSLGLVTATDTQYF. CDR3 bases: TGTGCCAGCAGCTTAGGACTGGTTACCGCCACAGATACGCAGTATTTT. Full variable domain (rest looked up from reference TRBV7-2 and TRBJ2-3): GAGVSQSPSNKVTEKGKDVELRCDPISGHTALYWYRQSLGQGLEFLIYFQGNSAPDKSGLPSDRFSAERTGGSVSTLTIQRTQQEDSAVYLCASSLGLVTATDTQYFGPGTRLTVL.

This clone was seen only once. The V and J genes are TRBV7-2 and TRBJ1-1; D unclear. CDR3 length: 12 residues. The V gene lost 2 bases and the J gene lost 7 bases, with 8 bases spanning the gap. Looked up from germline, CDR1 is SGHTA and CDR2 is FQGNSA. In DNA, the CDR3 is TGTGCCAGCAGCTTATTTTCCGGTGAAGCTTTCTTT. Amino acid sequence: CASSLFSGEAFF.

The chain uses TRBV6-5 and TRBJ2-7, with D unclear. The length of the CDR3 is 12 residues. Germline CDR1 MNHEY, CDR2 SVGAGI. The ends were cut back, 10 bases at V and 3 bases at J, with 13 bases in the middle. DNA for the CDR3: TGTGCCACCGGTGAGGCTAGCTACGAGCAGTACTTC. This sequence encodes CATGEASYEQYF.

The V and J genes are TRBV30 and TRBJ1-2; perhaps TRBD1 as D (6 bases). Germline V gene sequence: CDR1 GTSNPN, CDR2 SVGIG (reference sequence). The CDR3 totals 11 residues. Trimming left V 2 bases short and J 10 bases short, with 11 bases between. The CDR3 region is CAWSSGGAYTF. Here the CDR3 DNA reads TGTGCCTGGAGTTCGGGGGGGGCCTACACCTTC.

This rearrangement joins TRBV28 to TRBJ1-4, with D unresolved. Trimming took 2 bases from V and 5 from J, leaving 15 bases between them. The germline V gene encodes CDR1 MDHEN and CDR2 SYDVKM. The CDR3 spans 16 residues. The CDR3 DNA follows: TGTGCCAGCAGTTTACGTCAGCAGGATCGGAATGAAAAACTGTTTTTT. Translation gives CASSLRQQDRNEKLFF.

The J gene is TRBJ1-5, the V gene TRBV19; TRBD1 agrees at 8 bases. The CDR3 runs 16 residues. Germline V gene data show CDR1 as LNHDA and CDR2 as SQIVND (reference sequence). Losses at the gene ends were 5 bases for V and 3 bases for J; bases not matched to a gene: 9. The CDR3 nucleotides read TGTGCCAGTAGTTGGGACAGGATCCCGCCCAATCAGCCCCAGCATTTT. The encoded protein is CASSWDRIPPNQPQHF.

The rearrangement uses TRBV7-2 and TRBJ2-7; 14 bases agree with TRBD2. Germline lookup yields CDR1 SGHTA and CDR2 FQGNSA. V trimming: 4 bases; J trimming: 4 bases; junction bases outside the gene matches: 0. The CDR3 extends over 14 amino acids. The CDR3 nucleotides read TGTGCCAGCAGCTGGACTAGCGGGGGGTACGAGCAGTACTTC. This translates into CASSWTSGGYEQYF.